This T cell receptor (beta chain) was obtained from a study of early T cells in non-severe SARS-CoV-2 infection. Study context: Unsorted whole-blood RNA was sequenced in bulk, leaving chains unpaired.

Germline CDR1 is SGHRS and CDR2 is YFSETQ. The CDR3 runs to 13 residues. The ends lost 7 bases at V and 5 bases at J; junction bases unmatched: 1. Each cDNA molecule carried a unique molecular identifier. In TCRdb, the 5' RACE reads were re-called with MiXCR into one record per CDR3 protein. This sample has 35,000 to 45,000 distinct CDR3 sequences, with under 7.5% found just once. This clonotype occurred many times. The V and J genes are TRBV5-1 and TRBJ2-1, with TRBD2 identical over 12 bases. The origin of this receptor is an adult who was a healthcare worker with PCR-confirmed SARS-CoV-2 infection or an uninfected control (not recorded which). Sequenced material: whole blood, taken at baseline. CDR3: CASGLAGNNEQFF. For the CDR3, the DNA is TGCGCCAGCGGACTAGCGGGAAACAATGAGCAGTTCTTC.